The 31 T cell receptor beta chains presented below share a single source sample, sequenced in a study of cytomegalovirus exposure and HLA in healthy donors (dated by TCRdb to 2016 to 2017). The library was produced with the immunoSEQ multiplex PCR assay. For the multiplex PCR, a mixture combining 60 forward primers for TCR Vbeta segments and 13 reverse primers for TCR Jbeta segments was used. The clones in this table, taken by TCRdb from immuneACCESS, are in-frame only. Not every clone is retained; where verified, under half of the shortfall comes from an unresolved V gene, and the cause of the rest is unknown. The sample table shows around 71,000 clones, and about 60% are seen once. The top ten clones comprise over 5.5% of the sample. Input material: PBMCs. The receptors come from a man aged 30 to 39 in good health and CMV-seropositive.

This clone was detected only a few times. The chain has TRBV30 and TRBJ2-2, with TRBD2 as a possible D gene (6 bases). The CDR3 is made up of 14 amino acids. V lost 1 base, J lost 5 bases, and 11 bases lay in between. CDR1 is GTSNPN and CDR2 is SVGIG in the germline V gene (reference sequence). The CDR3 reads CAWSADGGTGELFF. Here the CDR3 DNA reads TGTGCCTGGAGTGCCGACGGGGGAACCGGGGAGCTGTTTTTT.

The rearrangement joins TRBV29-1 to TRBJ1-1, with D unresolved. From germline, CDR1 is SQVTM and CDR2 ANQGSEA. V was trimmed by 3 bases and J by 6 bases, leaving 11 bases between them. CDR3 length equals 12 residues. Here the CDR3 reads CSVDEVTAEAFF. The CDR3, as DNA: TGCAGCGTTGACGAGGTGACCGCTGAAGCTTTCTTT.

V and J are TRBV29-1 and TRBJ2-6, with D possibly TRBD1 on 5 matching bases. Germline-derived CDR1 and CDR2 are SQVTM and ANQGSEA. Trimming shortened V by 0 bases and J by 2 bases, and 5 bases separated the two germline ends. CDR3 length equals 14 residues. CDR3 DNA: TGCAGCGTTGAAGAAGGGGCTGGGGCCAACGTCCTGACTTTC. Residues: CSVEEGAGANVLTF.

CDR3 coding DNA: TGTGCCAGCAGTCCCGTCGGAGGGGTAGAGACCCAGTACTTC. It translates to CASSPVGGVETQYF. J is TRBJ2-5 and V is TRBV28; a possible D gene is TRBD2 (6 bases). Germline CDR1 reads MDHEN; CDR2 reads SYDVKM. V shed 5 bases and J shed 4 bases, with 14 bases lying between them. This CDR3 is built from 14 residues.

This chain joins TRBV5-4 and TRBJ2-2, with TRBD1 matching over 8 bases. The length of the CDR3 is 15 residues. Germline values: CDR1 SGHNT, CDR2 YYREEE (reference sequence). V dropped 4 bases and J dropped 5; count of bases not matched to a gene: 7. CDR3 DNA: TGTGCCAGCAGCGCCCAGGGGGCACTTACCGGGGAGCTGTTTTTT. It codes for CASSAQGALTGELFF.

The CDR3 bases are TGTGCCAGCAGTAAGGACAGGGCTGACGGCTACACCTTC. Translation gives CASSKDRADGYTF. This rearrangement joins TRBV9 to TRBJ1-2; TRBD1 agrees at 8 bases. V trimming: 5 bases; J trimming: 8 bases; junction bases outside the gene matches: 8. The germline CDR1 and CDR2 sequences are SGDLS and YYNGEE. This CDR3 comprises 13 residues.

The CDR3 is CASGLVVVGSSYNEQFF. CDR3 coding DNA: TGTGCTAGTGGTTTGGTAGTTGTGGGGAGCTCCTACAATGAGCAGTTCTTC. The chain is built from TRBV12-5 and TRBJ2-1; a weak D match, TRBD2 (5 bases). The length of the CDR3 is 17 residues. In germline, CDR1 is LGHNT, CDR2 FRNRAP. Trimming pared 0 bases from V and 0 bases from J, leaving 12 bases between.

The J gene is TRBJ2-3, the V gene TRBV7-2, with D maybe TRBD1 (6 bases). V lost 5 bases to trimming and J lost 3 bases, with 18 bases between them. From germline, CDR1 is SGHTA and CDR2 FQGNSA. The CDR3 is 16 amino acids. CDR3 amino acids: CASSADRPKVTDTQYF. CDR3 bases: TGTGCCAGCAGCGCCGACAGGCCCAAGGTAACAGATACGCAGTATTTT.

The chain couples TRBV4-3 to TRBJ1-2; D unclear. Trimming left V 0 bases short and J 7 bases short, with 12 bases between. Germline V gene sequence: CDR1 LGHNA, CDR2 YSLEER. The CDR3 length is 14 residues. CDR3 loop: CASSQDRSGLGYTF. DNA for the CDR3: TGCGCCAGCAGCCAAGATCGGAGCGGCCTTGGCTACACCTTC.

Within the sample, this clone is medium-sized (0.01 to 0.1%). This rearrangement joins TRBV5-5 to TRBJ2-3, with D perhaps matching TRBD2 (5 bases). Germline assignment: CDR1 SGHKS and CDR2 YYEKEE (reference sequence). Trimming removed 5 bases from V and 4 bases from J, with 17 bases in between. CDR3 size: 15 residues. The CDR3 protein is CASRDDYRYSDTQYF. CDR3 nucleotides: TGTGCCAGCAGGGACGACTATAGATATTCAGATACGCAGTATTTT.

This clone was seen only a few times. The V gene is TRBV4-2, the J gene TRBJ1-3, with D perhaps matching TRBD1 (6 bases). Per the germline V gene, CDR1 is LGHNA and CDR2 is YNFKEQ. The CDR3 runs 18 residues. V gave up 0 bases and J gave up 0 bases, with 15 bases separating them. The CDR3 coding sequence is TGTGCCAGCAGCCAAGAAATTCGACAGGTTACCTCTGGAAACACCATATATTTT. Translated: CASSQEIRQVTSGNTIYF.

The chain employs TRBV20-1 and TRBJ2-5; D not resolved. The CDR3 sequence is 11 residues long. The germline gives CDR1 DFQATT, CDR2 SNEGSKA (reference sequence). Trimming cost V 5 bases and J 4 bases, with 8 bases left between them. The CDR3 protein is CSAPMRETQYF. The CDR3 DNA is TGCAGTGCTCCCATGCGAGAGACCCAGTACTTC.

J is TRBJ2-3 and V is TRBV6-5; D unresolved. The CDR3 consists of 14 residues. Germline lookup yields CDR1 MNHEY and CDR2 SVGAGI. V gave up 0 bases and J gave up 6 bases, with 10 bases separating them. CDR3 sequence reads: CASSYSHSLDTQYF. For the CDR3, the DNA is TGTGCCAGCAGTTACTCTCACTCATTGGATACGCAGTATTTT.

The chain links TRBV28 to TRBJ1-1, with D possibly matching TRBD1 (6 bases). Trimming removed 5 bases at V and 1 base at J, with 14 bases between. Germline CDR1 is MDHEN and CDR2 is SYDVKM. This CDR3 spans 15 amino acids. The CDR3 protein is CASSLLTTGNTEAFF. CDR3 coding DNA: TGTGCCAGCAGTCTTCTGACGACAGGGAACACTGAAGCTTTCTTT.

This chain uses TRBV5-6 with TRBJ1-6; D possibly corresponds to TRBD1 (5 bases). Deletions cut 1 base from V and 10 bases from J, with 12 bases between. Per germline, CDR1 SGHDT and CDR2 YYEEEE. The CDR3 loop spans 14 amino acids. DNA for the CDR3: TGTGCCAGCAGCTTGACCGGGGGAAGATCACCCCTCCACTTT. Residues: CASSLTGGRSPLHF.

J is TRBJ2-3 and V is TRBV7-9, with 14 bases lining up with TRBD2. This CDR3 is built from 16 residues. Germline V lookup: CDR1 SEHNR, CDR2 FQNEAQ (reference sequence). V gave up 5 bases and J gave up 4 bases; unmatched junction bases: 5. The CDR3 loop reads CASSKTSGRAADTQYF. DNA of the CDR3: TGTGCCAGCAGCAAGACTAGCGGGAGGGCGGCAGATACGCAGTATTTT. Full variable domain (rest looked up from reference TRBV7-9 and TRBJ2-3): DTGVSQNPRHKITKRGQNVTFRCDPISEHNRLYWYRQTLGQGPEFLTYFQNEAQLEKSRLLSDRFSAERPKGSFSTLEIQRTEQGDSAMYLCASSKTSGRAADTQYFGPGTRLTVL.

CDR3 sequence (DNA): TGTGCCATCAGCATCGCGGGACAGGGCTACGAGCAGTACTTC. It encodes CAISIAGQGYEQYF. The V gene is TRBV10-3, the J gene TRBJ2-7; 9 nucleotides match TRBD1. Germline values: CDR1 ENHRY, CDR2 SYGVKD. The ends lost 6 bases at V and 3 bases at J; junction bases unmatched: 6. The CDR3 is 14 amino acids.

For the CDR3, the DNA is TGTGCCAGCAGTCCCACGACAGGGGCCCATAGCAATCAGCCCCAGCATTTT. Translating it yields CASSPTTGAHSNQPQHF. This chain links TRBV27 with TRBJ1-5, with 8 bases aligning to TRBD1. Germline V gene lookup returns CDR1 MNHEY and CDR2 SMNVEV (reference sequence). After removal of 5 bases from V and 0 bases from J, the junction contained 9 bases not matched to a gene. The CDR3 runs to 17 residues.

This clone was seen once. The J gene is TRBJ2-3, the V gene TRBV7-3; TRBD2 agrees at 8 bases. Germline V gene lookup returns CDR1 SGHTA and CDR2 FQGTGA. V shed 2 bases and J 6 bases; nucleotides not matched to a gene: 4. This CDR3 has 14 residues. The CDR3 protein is CASSLRSGMDTQYF. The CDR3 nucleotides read TGTGCCAGCAGCTTACGTAGCGGGATGGATACGCAGTATTTT.

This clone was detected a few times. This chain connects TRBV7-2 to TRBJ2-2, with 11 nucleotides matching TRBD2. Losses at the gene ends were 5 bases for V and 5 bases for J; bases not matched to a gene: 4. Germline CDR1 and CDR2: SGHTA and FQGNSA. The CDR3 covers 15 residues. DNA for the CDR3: TGTGCCAGCAGCCCGGGACTAGCGGAGACCGGGGAGCTGTTTTTT. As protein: CASSPGLAETGELFF.

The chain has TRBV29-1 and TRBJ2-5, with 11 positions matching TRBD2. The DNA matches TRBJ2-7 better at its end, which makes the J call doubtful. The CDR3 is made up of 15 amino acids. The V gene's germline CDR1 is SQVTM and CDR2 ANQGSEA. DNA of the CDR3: TGCAGCGTTTATCTAGCGGGAGGACCCTCCTACGAGCAGTACTTC. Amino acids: CSVYLAGGPSYEQYF.

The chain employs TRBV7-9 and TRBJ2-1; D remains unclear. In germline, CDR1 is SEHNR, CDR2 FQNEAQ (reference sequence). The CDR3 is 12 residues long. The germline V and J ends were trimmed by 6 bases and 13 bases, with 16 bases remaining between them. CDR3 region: CASRLDSGGQFF. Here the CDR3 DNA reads TGTGCCAGCAGGCTCGACTCGGGTGGTCAGTTCTTC.

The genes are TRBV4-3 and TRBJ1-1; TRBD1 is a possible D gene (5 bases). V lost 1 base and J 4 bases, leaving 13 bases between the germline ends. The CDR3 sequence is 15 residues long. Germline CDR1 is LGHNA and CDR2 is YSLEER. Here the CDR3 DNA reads TGCGCCAGCAGCCAAGGAACCCCGGGGGGCACTGAAGCTTTCTTT. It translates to CASSQGTPGGTEAFF.

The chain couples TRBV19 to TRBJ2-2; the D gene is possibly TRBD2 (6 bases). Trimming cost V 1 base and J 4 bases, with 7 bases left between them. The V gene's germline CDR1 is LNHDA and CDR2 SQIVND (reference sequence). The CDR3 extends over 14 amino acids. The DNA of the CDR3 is TGTGCCAGTAGTATAGCGGGAGTCACCGGGGAGCTGTTTTTT. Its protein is CASSIAGVTGELFF.

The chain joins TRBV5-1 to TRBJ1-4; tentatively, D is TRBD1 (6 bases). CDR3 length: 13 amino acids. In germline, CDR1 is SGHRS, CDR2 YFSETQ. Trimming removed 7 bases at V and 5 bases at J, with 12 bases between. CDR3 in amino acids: CASGQGFNEKLFF. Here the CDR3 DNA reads TGCGCCAGCGGCCAGGGGTTCAATGAAAAACTGTTTTTT.

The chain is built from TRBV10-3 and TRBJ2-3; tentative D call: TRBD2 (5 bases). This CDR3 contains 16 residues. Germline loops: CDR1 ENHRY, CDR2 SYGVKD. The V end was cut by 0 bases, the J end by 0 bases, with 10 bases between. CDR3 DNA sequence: TGTGCCATCAGTGAGTCGGGAAGCGGAAGCACAGATACGCAGTATTTT. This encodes CAISESGSGSTDTQYF.

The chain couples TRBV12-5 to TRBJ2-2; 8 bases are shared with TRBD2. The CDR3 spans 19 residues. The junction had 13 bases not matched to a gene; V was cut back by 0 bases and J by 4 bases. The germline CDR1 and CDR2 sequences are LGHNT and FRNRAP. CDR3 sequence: CASGLVRWGAGATTGELFF. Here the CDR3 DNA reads TGTGCTAGTGGTTTGGTACGGTGGGGAGCGGGAGCGACCACCGGGGAGCTGTTTTTT.

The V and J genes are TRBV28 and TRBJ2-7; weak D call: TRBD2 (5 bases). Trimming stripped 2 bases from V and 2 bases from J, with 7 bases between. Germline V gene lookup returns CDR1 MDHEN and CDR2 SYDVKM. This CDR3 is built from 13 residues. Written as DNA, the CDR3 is TGTGCCAGCAGTTTAAGAGGGCCCTACGAGCAGTACTTC. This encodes CASSLRGPYEQYF. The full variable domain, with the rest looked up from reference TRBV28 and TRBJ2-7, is DVKVTQSSRYLVKRTGEKVFLECVQDMDHENMFWYRQDPGLGLRLIYFSYDVKMKEKGDIPEGYSVSREKKERFSLILESASTNQTSMYLCASSLRGPYEQYFGPGTRLTVT.

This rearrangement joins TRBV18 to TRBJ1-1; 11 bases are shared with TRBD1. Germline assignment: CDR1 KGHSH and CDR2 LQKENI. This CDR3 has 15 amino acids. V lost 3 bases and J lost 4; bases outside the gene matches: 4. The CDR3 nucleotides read TGTGCCAGCTCACCGACGGGACAGGGGGGCACTGAAGCTTTCTTT. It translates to CASSPTGQGGTEAFF.

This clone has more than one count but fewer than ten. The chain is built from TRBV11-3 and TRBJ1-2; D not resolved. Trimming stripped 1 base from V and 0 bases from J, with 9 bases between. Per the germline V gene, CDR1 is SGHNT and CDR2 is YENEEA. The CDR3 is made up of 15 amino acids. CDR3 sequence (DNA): TGTGCCAGCAGCTTAGTCTCTTTTTCTAACTATGGCTACACCTTC. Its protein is CASSLVSFSNYGYTF.

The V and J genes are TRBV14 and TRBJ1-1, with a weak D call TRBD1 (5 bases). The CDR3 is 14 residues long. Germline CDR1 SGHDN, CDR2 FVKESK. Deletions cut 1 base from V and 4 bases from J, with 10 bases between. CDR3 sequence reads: CASSQVGDSTEAFF. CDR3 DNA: TGTGCCAGCAGCCAAGTAGGCGACAGCACTGAAGCTTTCTTT.